The rows below give T cell receptor beta chains drawn from one sample of a study of a mutant IDH1 vaccine in newly diagnosed glioma. The protocol was immunoSEQ multiplex PCR, while the TCRdb copy is restricted to in-frame clones and leaves out a portion. The top ten hold about 5.4% of the sample, which has some 21,000 clones, approximately 86% seen once. Specimen: PBMCs, collected from a glioma patient treated with radiotherapy, temozolomide or both. These receptors were collected from a man aged 35 to 55 with glioma. Each CDR3 is given with its conserved first and last residue. Each record gives: V gene, D gene, clone size, J gene, CDR3 protein, CDR3 DNA. The D gene is left open where the match is weak. Size is stated for part of the rows, as once, few or many counts, or as a class when the clone is expanded.

>TRBV29-1|TRBD1|NA|TRBJ1-2
CSVESQGAGGYTF
TGCAGCGTTGAAAGTCAGGGGGCAGGTGGCTACACCTTC
>TRBV6-6|TRBD1|NA|TRBJ2-7
CASITGQGSYEQYF
TGTGCCAGCATTACCGGACAGGGGAGCTACGAGCAGTACTTC
>TRBV18|NA|NA|TRBJ2-7
CASSLTGPGDEQYF
TGTGCCAGCTCACTTACAGGTCCTGGGGACGAGCAGTACTTC
>TRBV5-8|TRBD1|NA|TRBJ1-5
CASSGGQGAYQPQHF
TGTGCCAGCAGTGGGGGACAGGGGGCTTATCAGCCCCAGCATTTT
>TRBV15|NA|NA|TRBJ1-3
CATSGNQPSSGNTIYF
TGTGCCACCAGCGGGAATCAACCGAGCTCTGGAAACACCATATATTTT
>TRBV6-4|NA|NA|TRBJ2-6
CASSDRSGANVLTF
TGTGCCAGCAGTGATCGATCTGGGGCCAACGTCCTGACTTTC
>TRBV27|NA|NA|TRBJ2-1
CASSFGRIINEQFF
TGTGCCAGCAGTTTTGGTAGGATCATCAATGAGCAGTTCTTC
>TRBV21-1|NA|NA|TRBJ2-2
CARQVTGELFF
TGTGCCAGGCAGGTTACCGGGGAGCTGTTTTTT
>TRBV10-3|TRBD1|once|TRBJ1-5
CASAQGAIGNQPQHF
TGTGCCTCAGCCCAGGGGGCTATAGGCAATCAGCCCCAGCATTTT
>TRBV7-9|NA|NA|TRBJ1-5
CASGQDRPQHF
TGTGCCAGCGGCCAGGACCGGCCCCAGCATTTT
>TRBV5-1|NA|NA|TRBJ2-3
CASSLGGGSGTDTQYF
TGCGCCAGCAGCTTGGGGGGGGGCTCCGGCACAGATACGCAGTATTTT
>TRBV30|TRBD1|NA|TRBJ1-1
CAWNRGQVGEAFF
TGTGCCTGGAACCGGGGACAGGTGGGAGAGGCTTTCTTT
>TRBV25-1|TRBD1|NA|TRBJ1-5
CASSGQGMGSNQPQHF
TGTGCCAGCAGTGGACAGGGGATGGGTAGCAATCAGCCCCAGCATTTT
>TRBV9|TRBD2|NA|TRBJ2-7
CASSVEAGAYEQYF
TGTGCCAGCAGCGTAGAGGCGGGGGCCTACGAGCAGTACTTC
>TRBV10-3|NA|NA|TRBJ1-1
CATRRGEGNTEAFF
TGTGCCACCCGCCGAGGGGAGGGGAACACTGAAGCTTTCTTT
>TRBV11-3|NA|NA|TRBJ1-1
CASSLDRGSTEAFF
TGTGCCAGCAGCTTAGACAGGGGTAGCACTGAAGCTTTCTTT
>TRBV18|TRBD1|NA|TRBJ1-4
CASSPGQGTQKLFF
TGTGCCAGCTCACCGGGACAGGGGACGCAAAAACTGTTTTTT
>TRBV5-6|NA|few|TRBJ2-2
CASSLSTGELFF
TGTGCCAGCAGCTTAAGCACCGGGGAGCTGTTTTTT
>TRBV19|TRBD1|NA|TRBJ1-5
CASSTTGTGAGNQPQHF
TGTGCCAGTAGTACAACGGGGACAGGGGCCGGCAATCAGCCCCAGCATTTT
>TRBV27|NA|NA|TRBJ1-2
CASSFVPGAGGIF
TGTGCCAGCAGTTTCGTCCCAGGCGCCGGAGGGATTTTC
>TRBV6-1|NA|NA|TRBJ2-2
CASSELWQRPNTGELFF
TGTGCCAGCAGTGAACTCTGGCAGCGCCCGAACACCGGGGAGCTGTTTTTT
>TRBV27|NA|NA|TRBJ1-1
CASSLLTVRGNTEAFF
TGTGCCAGCAGTTTATTGACGGTGCGGGGGAACACTGAAGCTTTCTTT
>TRBV6-5|NA|NA|TRBJ1-3
CASSYLSGAGNTIYF
TGTGCCAGCAGTTACTTATCGGGGGCGGGAAACACCATATATTTT
>TRBV4-3|NA|NA|TRBJ2-6
CASSQDGGAGANVLTF
TGCGCCAGCAGCCAAGATGGGGGCGCTGGGGCCAACGTCCTGACTTTC
>TRBV5-1|NA|NA|TRBJ1-1
CASSEGGFGMNTEAFF
TGCGCCAGCAGCGAAGGGGGGTTCGGGATGAACACTGAAGCTTTCTTT
>TRBV5-1|NA|NA|TRBJ1-1
CASSLIPGVVHTEAFF
TGCGCCAGCAGCTTAATTCCAGGGGTTGTACACACTGAAGCTTTCTTT
>TRBV9|NA|NA|TRBJ2-6
CASSPDPQESSGANVLTF
TGTGCCAGCAGCCCGGACCCCCAGGAGAGCTCTGGGGCCAACGTCCTGACTTTC
>TRBV6-1|NA|NA|TRBJ2-5
CASSEPIHPRGQETQYF
TGTGCCAGCAGTGAACCAATCCATCCGAGGGGCCAAGAGACCCAGTACTTC
>TRBV5-1|NA|NA|TRBJ1-2
CASSGTGLNYGYTF
TGCGCCAGCAGCGGTACAGGGCTTAACTATGGCTACACCTTC
>TRBV5-4|TRBD1|NA|TRBJ1-3
CASSWGTGAGNTIYF
TGTGCCAGCAGCTGGGGCACAGGGGCTGGAAACACCATATATTTT
>TRBV28|NA|NA|TRBJ2-4
CAISGRILAGNIQYF
TGTGCCATCTCGGGGAGGATCTTAGCCGGAAACATTCAGTACTTC
>TRBV4-3|NA|NA|TRBJ2-4
CASSRATPGENIQYF
TGCGCCAGCAGCCGAGCAACACCAGGGGAAAACATTCAGTACTTC
>TRBV7-2|NA|once|TRBJ2-2
CASRTGDLTGELFF
TGTGCCAGCAGAACGGGGGATCTCACCGGGGAGCTGTTTTTT
>TRBV6-5|TRBD1|NA|TRBJ1-1
CASKLQGKAFF
TGTGCCAGCAAATTACAGGGGAAAGCTTTCTTT
>TRBV20-1|NA|NA|TRBJ1-4
CSARVREKLFF
TGCAGTGCTAGAGTCCGAGAAAAACTGTTTTTT
>TRBV5-8|NA|NA|TRBJ1-6
CASTQAFASSSYNSPLHF
TGTGCCAGCACCCAAGCCTTCGCGAGTAGCTCCTATAATTCACCCCTCCACTTT
>TRBV25-1|NA|NA|TRBJ2-7
CASMYSYEQYF
TGTGCCAGCATGTACTCCTACGAGCAGTACTTC
>TRBV5-1|NA|NA|TRBJ2-5
CASSSTAGGETQYF
TGCGCCAGCAGCTCGACCGCAGGGGGGGAGACCCAGTACTTC
>TRBV7-2|TRBD1|NA|TRBJ1-5
CASSPGGGQPQHF
TGTGCCAGCAGCCCAGGGGGAGGTCAGCCCCAGCATTTT
>TRBV19|NA|NA|TRBJ2-1
CASIGTGYNEQFF
TGTGCCAGTATTGGGACGGGCTACAATGAGCAGTTCTTC
>TRBV5-1|NA|NA|TRBJ1-1
CASKSFSTSSEAFF
TGCGCCAGCAAGTCGTTTTCTACATCGAGTGAAGCTTTCTTT
>TRBV10-1|NA|NA|TRBJ1-1
CASATGTEAFF
TGCGCCAGCGCCACGGGCACTGAAGCTTTCTTT
>TRBV2|NA|NA|TRBJ2-1
CASRWGGGYNEQFF
TGTGCCAGCAGATGGGGTGGTGGGTACAATGAGCAGTTCTTC
>TRBV18|TRBD1|NA|TRBJ1-1
CASSPTPPYRGRTEAFF
TGTGCCAGCTCACCTACCCCACCTTACAGGGGGCGGACTGAAGCTTTCTTT
>TRBV25-1|TRBD1|NA|TRBJ2-7
CASSELLNDRDRYEQYF
TGTGCCAGCAGTGAATTACTCAACGACAGGGATCGTTACGAGCAGTACTTC
>TRBV9|NA|NA|TRBJ2-3
CASSPDSVPDTQYF
TGTGCCAGCAGCCCCGACTCGGTCCCAGATACGCAGTATTTT